The following is a T cell receptor beta chain sequence with its context. No cognate antigen has been identified for it. Within one base of it there is no much larger clone, and no base qualities were kept. TCRbeta CDR3 regions were amplified from genomic DNA using the immunoSEQ Assay, a bias-controlled multiplex PCR. Turning to the authors' computational methods: The number of nucleated cells in each sample was estimated from the amplification of reference gene primers within the assay. Sequence reads were collapsed and filtered to measure the absolute abundance of every unique TCRbeta CDR3 rearrangement. Productive Simpson clonality was computed per sample as the square root of Simpson's diversity index over productive rearrangements. The immuneACCESS repertoire file appears here via TCRdb, limited to in-frame rearrangements. These files lack a portion of the clones; in checked studies, under half of the deficit traces to unresolved V genes, and the cause of the others is not known. V and J calls and clone size are as listed in that table; D and trimming were resolved from the DNA. Recorded for this sample are more than 85,000 clones; roughly 86% of them occurred a single time. The ten largest clonotypes hold about 18% of the sample.

The data were obtained in a study of blood T cell repertoires in COVID-19 (dated by TCRdb to about 2020). The study in broad terms: The collaborator samples originated in the United States, Italy and Spain and spanned the acute and convalescent phases of COVID-19. The repertoires were made available in a free public database intended to serve as a resource for research on the immune response to SARS-CoV-2. Where available, HLA class I and class II types were taken from metadata supplied by the sample provider and were not determined by assay-based typing. The sample metadata nearly always contained a de-identified subject ID, COVID-19 status, age in years and sex. Samples came from the ongoing ImmuneRACE study (first 160 participants) plus 1,254 subjects from 6 global collaborators. The dataset comprised deeply sampled blood TCRbeta repertoires from subjects exposed to, actively infected with, or recovered from COVID-19. The prospective study material was composed of cDNA or gDNA derived from T cells, B-cell-depleted T cells, or PBMCs. The paper as a whole reports these results and caveats: The amount of clinical and demographic metadata varied by source and participant and was provided uncurated.

V lost 4 bases and J lost 5 bases; the stretch between them is 16 bases long. The germline V gene gives CDR1 as SGDLS and CDR2 as YYNGEE. The CDR3 has 14 amino acids, counting the end cysteine and phenylalanine. CDR3 DNA only is kept here, 42 bases in frame from base 1. Each collaborating institution followed its own protocols to collect whole blood in K2EDTA tubes. For TCRbeta analysis, collaborators shipped samples as frozen whole blood, isolated PBMCs, or DNA extracted from either of those sample types. The clonotype comes from a human donor in a cohort sampled during active COVID-19. The rearranged chain carries TRBV9 and TRBJ2-7, with TRBD2 as a weak D call on 5 bases. Sequenced sample: peripheral blood. The sequence in DNA is TGTGCCAGCAGCACCCGGGTTGGAGGTAACGAGCAGTACTTC. This is translated as CASSTRVGGNEQYF. Reference TRBV9 and TRBJ2-7 proteins supply the regions before and after the CDR3; the full variable domain is: DSGVTQTPKHLITATGQRVTLRCSPRSGDLSVYWYQQSLDQGLQFLIQYYNGEERAKGNILERFSAQQFPDLHSELNLSSLELGDSALYFCASSTRVGGNEQYFGPGTRLTVT.